The present TCR beta chain was sequenced within a study of blood T cell repertoires in COVID-19. Study at large: Sites across the United States, Italy and Spain contributed samples from acute and convalescent COVID-19. PBMCs, B-cell-depleted T cells, or T cells provided the cDNA or gDNA that made up the material.

As originally analysed: Nucleated cell counts were estimated from reference gene primer amplification. The method was immunoSEQ multiplex PCR; TCRdb's version includes in-frame clones alone and lacks a portion of them. V and J calls and clone size follow that table, whereas D and trimming were derived from the DNA. The sample includes approximately 35,000 clones, about 79% of them seen just once. CDR3 size: 14 residues. Germline CDR1 is GTSNPN and CDR2 is SVGIG (reference sequence). V lost 8 bases, J lost 0 bases, and 7 bases stayed unmatched. Sequencing input: peripheral blood. The chain combines TRBV30 with TRBJ2-5; 9 nucleotides align to TRBD2. This TCR came from a human donor in a cohort sampled during active COVID-19. The CDR3 DNA follows: TGTGCCGGGGGGCTAGCGGGGAACCAAGAGACCCAGTACTTC. The encoded protein is CAGGLAGNQETQYF. Complete variable domain (other parts from reference TRBV30 and TRBJ2-5): SQTIHQWPATLVQPVGSPLSLECTVEGTSNPNLYWYRQAAGRGLQLLFYSVGIGQISSEVPQNLSASRPQDRQFILSSKKLLLSDSGFYLCAGGLAGNQETQYFGPGTRLLVL.